This note documents a single TCR beta chain sequence. Its matching antigen is unknown. The data were taken from a study of cytomegalovirus exposure and HLA in healthy donors. Whole-study findings and limits: Per a prior analysis, the majority of TCR beta V segments were productive roughly 87% or roughly 30% of the time.

Primers for the PCR totalled 60 Vbeta and 13 Jbeta. Original methodology: A later analysis counted about 80 million unique TCR beta chains, roughly 11 million shared. Libraries were prepared by immunoSEQ multiplex PCR; TCRdb keeps only in-frame clonotypes and omits some of them. For V, J and clone size, that table is used; D and trimming come from the DNA. This table holds 150,000 to 200,000 clones, less than 85% found once. Per the germline V gene, CDR1 is MNHNY and CDR2 is SVGAGI (reference sequence). The CDR3 sequence is 15 residues long. V lost 0 bases and J lost 2; bases outside the gene matches: 3.

The clonotype comes from a man aged 55-75 years in good health and CMV-seronegative. The specimen sequenced was PBMCs. The chain combines TRBV6-6 with TRBJ2-5, with 7 bases lining up with TRBD2. The CDR3 spells CASSYSGEGQETQYF. In DNA form, the CDR3 reads TGTGCCAGCAGTTACTCCGGGGAGGGGCAAGAGACCCAGTACTTC.